What follows describes a single T cell receptor beta chain. V lost 4 bases, J lost 4 bases, and 17 bases lay in between. The CDR3 is 15 amino acids. Germline V gene lookup returns CDR1 SEHNR and CDR2 FQNEAQ (reference sequence). Measured with immunoSEQ multiplex PCR; TCRdb has only the in-frame clones, and not every one. This sample carries some 10,000 clones, about nine tenths of them seen once, and the ten largest clones take less than 4.5%. Busulfan-fludarabine conditioning, marrow transplant, and cyclophosphamide on days +3 and +4 were administered. This sample is drawn from a study of T cells after posttransplantation cyclophosphamide.

Sample: PBMCs, taken after allogeneic stem cell transplant with posttransplant cyclophosphamide. V gene TRBV7-9 combines with J gene TRBJ2-7; possible D gene TRBD1, 6 bases. The clonotype originates from a female patient in her 30s who received an allogeneic stem cell transplant from an unrelated donor, was CMV-positive, and had no GVHD. The graft donor may have contributed some T cells. CDR3 protein: CASSSPRDKVYEQYF. The CDR3 region has the DNA TGTGCCAGCAGCTCTCCCCGGGACAAAGTATACGAGCAGTACTTC.